Below, 28 T cell receptor beta chains from the same sample are listed, as sequenced in a study of blood T cell repertoires in COVID-19. Using immunoSEQ multiplex PCR, the repertoire was profiled, and TCRdb retains in-frame clones only, with some absent. The sample has 45,000 to 65,000 clones, 90% seen once. Sequencing was done on a sample of peripheral blood. The origin of the receptors is a man between 45 and 60 years old with acute or convalescent COVID-19.

The J gene is TRBJ2-7, the V gene TRBV5-1; TRBD2 agrees at 11 bases. Germline V gives CDR1 SGHRS, CDR2 YFSETQ. CDR3 length equals 15 residues. Trimming cost V 0 bases and J 7 bases; bases outside gene matches: 6. CDR3 coding DNA: TGCGCCAGCAGCTTGGATAGCGGGAGGGCTGTTGAGCAGTACTTC. It encodes CASSLDSGRAVEQYF.

The chain carries TRBV19 and TRBJ1-1; the D gene is possibly TRBD1 (5 bases). The CDR3 loop spans 16 amino acids. Germline V gene sequence: CDR1 LNHDA, CDR2 SQIVND (reference sequence). V was clipped by 3 bases and J by 0 bases, with 14 bases between them. CDR3 in DNA: TGTGCCAGTAGTATCGTCGGGGGTGGATTGAACACTGAAGCTTTCTTT. Translated: CASSIVGGGLNTEAFF.

CDR3 DNA sequence: TGTGCCAGCTCACCAGCGCAGCGGGAGCGGGGGGAGACCCAGTACTTC. Amino acid sequence: CASSPAQRERGETQYF. The chain is built from TRBV18 and TRBJ2-5; 8 bases fit TRBD2. Germline V gene lookup returns CDR1 KGHSH and CDR2 LQKENI. There are 16 residues in the CDR3. J was trimmed by 5 bases and V by 2 bases; bases with no gene match: 10.

This clone was detected once. At one end the junction does not follow the germline gene, possibly because of a read error. The chain is built from TRBV6-4 and TRBJ2-3; D might be TRBD1 or TRBD2, each matching 6 bases. The CDR3 has 16 residues. Germline CDR1 is MRHNA and CDR2 is SNTAGT. The CDR3 here is CAGSDRWRDGTDTQYF. DNA for the CDR3: TGTGCCGGCAGTGACAGGTGGCGGGACGGCACAGATACGCAGTATTTT.

The rearrangement uses TRBV15 and TRBJ2-3, with 14 bases aligning to TRBD2. The CDR3 totals 19 residues. Germline V gives CDR1 LNHNV, CDR2 YYDKDF (reference sequence). J gave up 4 bases and V 7 bases, and 16 bases lay outside the gene matches. As DNA, the CDR3 is TGTGCCACCAATACACCGGGACTAGCGGGAGATCTGAGGGCAGATACGCAGTATTTT. As protein: CATNTPGLAGDLRADTQYF.

The rearrangement joins TRBV14 to TRBJ2-5; 13 bases align to TRBD2. This CDR3 region has 17 residues. Germline CDR1 reads SGHDN; CDR2 reads FVKESK. J lost 2 bases, V lost 6 bases, and 9 bases had no gene match. The CDR3 here is CASSRMGLAGPQETQYF. CDR3 sequence (DNA): TGTGCCAGCAGTCGCATGGGACTAGCGGGGCCTCAAGAGACCCAGTACTTC.

The V call is TRBV6-6, the J call TRBJ1-6; D is ambiguous. Germline CDR1 reads MNHNY; CDR2 reads SVGAGI (reference sequence). The CDR3 has 15 amino acids. V lost 8 bases and J lost 7, with 18 bases in between. The CDR3 here is CASSAKSPGNSPLHF. In nucleotides, the CDR3 is TGTGCCAGCTCGGCCAAATCACCGGGAAATTCACCCCTCCACTTT.

The chain joins TRBV3-1 (or the pseudogene TRBV3-2) to TRBJ2-2; no reliable D call. Germline-derived CDR1 and CDR2 are LGHDT and YNNKEL (reference sequence). V shed 3 bases and J shed 3 bases, with 14 bases lying between them. The CDR3 length is 16 residues. CDR3 residues: CASSHSDGFYTGELFF. In DNA, the CDR3 is TGTGCCAGCAGCCACTCCGACGGGTTTTACACCGGGGAGCTGTTTTTT.

V gene TRBV10-1 combines with J gene TRBJ2-7; TRBD2 aligns across 10 bases. Germline V gives CDR1 WNHNN, CDR2 SYGVQD (reference sequence). With V trimmed by 3 bases and J by 6 bases, 8 bases remained unmatched. This CDR3 is 15 amino acids long. The chain's CDR3 is CASSDPASGRGEQYF. DNA for the CDR3: TGCGCCAGCAGTGACCCCGCTAGCGGGAGAGGCGAGCAGTACTTC.

The CDR3 is CASSDRQGFNQPQHF. CDR3 nucleotides: TGTGCCAGCAGCGATCGACAGGGCTTCAATCAGCCCCAGCATTTT. The chain recombines TRBV6-5 with TRBJ1-5, with 7 bases aligning to TRBD1. Germline assignment: CDR1 MNHEY and CDR2 SVGAGI. CDR3 length equals 15 residues. V dropped 6 bases and J dropped 3; count of bases not matched to a gene: 8.

V gene TRBV6-4 combines with J gene TRBJ2-1; D remains ambiguous. This CDR3 is built from 15 residues. Trimming left V 6 bases short and J 0 bases short, with 12 bases between. The V gene's germline CDR1 is MRHNA and CDR2 SNTAGT. The CDR3 spells CASRVEASSYNEQFF. The CDR3 region has the DNA TGTGCCAGCAGAGTAGAGGCCAGCTCCTACAATGAGCAGTTCTTC.

This clone appeared a few times. CDR3 in amino acids: CAGKFGLAGTGELFF. Here the CDR3 DNA reads TGTGCCGGAAAATTCGGACTAGCGGGCACCGGGGAGCTGTTTTTT. The J gene is TRBJ2-2, the V gene TRBV30; TRBD2 agrees at 11 bases. Germline V gene sequence: CDR1 GTSNPN, CDR2 SVGIG (reference sequence). The CDR3 sequence is 15 residues long. V lost 8 bases, J lost 4 bases, and 9 bases stayed unmatched.

The rearrangement links TRBV7-9 to TRBJ2-7; the D gene is possibly TRBD1 (5 bases). Trimming left V 5 bases short and J 7 bases short, with 21 bases between. Germline CDR1 is SEHNR and CDR2 is FQNEAQ (reference sequence). The CDR3 loop spans 15 amino acids. In DNA form, the CDR3 reads TGTGCCAGCAGCCGTACCGGCAGGGATGAAGAAGAGCAGTACTTC. It specifies CASSRTGRDEEEQYF.

The chain joins TRBV5-1 to TRBJ2-1; the match to TRBD2 covers 8 bases. The junction had 7 bases not matched to a gene; V was cut back by 3 bases and J by 5 bases. The CDR3 is 15 residues long. Germline values: CDR1 SGHRS, CDR2 YFSETQ. The CDR3 DNA is TGCGCCAGCAGCTCCATAGCGGGATCGAACAATGAGCAGTTCTTC. It encodes CASSSIAGSNNEQFF.

The V call is TRBV5-6, the J call TRBJ1-2; TRBD1 agrees at 8 bases. Germline trimming cut 0 bases from V and 5 bases from J; bases unmatched to any gene: 6. CDR3 length: 15 amino acids. Germline CDR1 and CDR2: SGHDT and YYEEEE. As DNA, the CDR3 is TGTGCCAGCAGCTTGGCCCAGGGGGCCTGGTATGGCTACACCTTC. This gives the protein CASSLAQGAWYGYTF.

The chain carries TRBV6-6 and TRBJ2-1; D uncertain. This CDR3 has 13 amino acids. Germline values: CDR1 MNHNY, CDR2 SVGAGI (reference sequence). V gave up 1 base and J gave up 10 bases, with 11 bases separating them. DNA for the CDR3: TGTGCCAGCAGTTACTTGGCAGGATTCGAGCAGTTCTTC. Translated, it gives CASSYLAGFEQFF.

The V and J genes are TRBV3-1 (or the pseudogene TRBV3-2) and TRBJ2-2; TRBD2 aligns across 7 bases. CDR1 is LGHDT and CDR2 is YNNKEL in the germline V gene (reference sequence). This CDR3 is 15 amino acids long. V lost 1 base and J lost 6; bases outside the gene matches: 5. The CDR3, as DNA: TGTGCCAGCAGCCAAGTGAATAGCGGGCCCGGGGAGCTGTTTTTT. Translating gives CASSQVNSGPGELFF.

The chain carries TRBV19 and TRBJ2-7, with 9 positions matching TRBD2. CDR3 length: 14 amino acids. Trimming took 5 bases from V and 5 from J; bases not matched to a gene: 7. Germline-derived CDR1 and CDR2 are LNHDA and SQIVND (reference sequence). CDR3 loop: CASSLGLATNEQYF. In nucleotides, the CDR3 is TGTGCCAGTAGTCTGGGACTAGCTACAAACGAGCAGTACTTC.

The chain is built from TRBV7-8 and TRBJ2-3; TRBD1 agrees at 8 bases. V lost 4 bases and J lost 4; bases outside the gene matches: 10. The CDR3 totals 16 residues. CDR1 is SGHVS, CDR2 FQNEAQ, per germline. The CDR3 loop is CASSSPGPGGADTQYF. CDR3 nucleotides: TGTGCCAGCAGCTCCCCCGGCCCAGGGGGCGCAGATACGCAGTATTTT.

Only one count was recorded for this clone. This chain joins TRBV10-3 and TRBJ2-1; D is possibly TRBD1 (6 bases). Germline V CDR1 and CDR2: ENHRY, SYGVKD. V was trimmed by 7 bases and J by 0 bases, leaving 10 bases between them. The CDR3 sequence is 14 residues long. As DNA, the CDR3 is TGTGCCATCAAAGGGGGTAGCTCCTACAATGAGCAGTTCTTC. Translation gives CAIKGGSSYNEQFF.

The chain is built from TRBV19 and TRBJ2-1; 7 nucleotides line up with TRBD1. CDR1 LNHDA and CDR2 SQIVND come from the germline V gene (reference sequence). V shed 4 bases and J 3 bases; nucleotides not matched to a gene: 3. The CDR3 loop spans 14 amino acids. CDR3 sequence reads: CASSTPGGYNEQFF. CDR3 bases: TGTGCCAGTAGTACCCCAGGGGGCTACAATGAGCAGTTCTTC.

J is TRBJ1-4 and V is TRBV30, with 9 bases lining up with TRBD1. There are 18 residues in the CDR3. The germline gives CDR1 GTSNPN, CDR2 SVGIG (reference sequence). V lost 2 bases to trimming and J lost 3 bases; unmatched junction nucleotides: 13. The CDR3 DNA reads TGTGCCTGGAGTAGATCCGGGACAGGGATTCTATCTAATGAAAAACTGTTTTTT. Its protein is CAWSRSGTGILSNEKLFF.

V and J are TRBV7-9 and TRBJ2-7; 7 nucleotides align to TRBD1. Germline lookup yields CDR1 SEHNR and CDR2 FQNEAQ (reference sequence). CDR3 size: 18 residues. Trimming cost V 5 bases and J 2 bases; bases outside gene matches: 18. As DNA, the CDR3 is TGTGCCAGCAGCCCGCCTCAGTTGCGACAGGGTGTGACCTACGAGCAGTACTTC. Translated: CASSPPQLRQGVTYEQYF.

The chain uses TRBV4-1 and TRBJ2-7, with D tentatively TRBD2 (6 bases). The CDR3 loop spans 14 amino acids. V was shortened by 0 bases and J by 7 bases, with 13 bases between the two germline ends. Germline CDR1 and CDR2: MGHRA and YSYEKL. The CDR3 coding sequence is TGCGCCAGCAGCCAAGATTCGGGGGTTTGGGAGCAGTACTTC. Translation: CASSQDSGVWEQYF.

The chain is built from TRBV19 and TRBJ1-3, with D maybe TRBD1 (6 bases). CDR3 size: 14 residues. Germline V gene data show CDR1 as LNHDA and CDR2 as SQIVND (reference sequence). The V gene lost 4 bases and the J gene lost 9 bases, with 16 bases spanning the gap. CDR3 sequence reads: CASSTGALAGTIYF. CDR3 nucleotides: TGTGCCAGTAGTACAGGGGCACTGGCTGGCACCATATATTTT.

Concerning this clone itself: Mismatch with germline at one junction end may stem from a read error. The rearrangement joins TRBV12-5 to TRBJ2-1; TRBD2 agrees at 11 bases. This CDR3 is built from 16 residues. Germline CDR1 and CDR2: LGHNT and FRNRAP. The CDR3 coding sequence is TGTGCTAGTGGTTCCGCCCGACTAGCGGGAAGGGGTGGTGGGCTCTTC. Translated: CASGSARLAGRGGGLF.

This clone was seen a few times. The chain links TRBV6-5 to TRBJ1-2; no definite D call. The germline V gene encodes CDR1 MNHEY and CDR2 SVGAGI. With 4 bases removed from V and 1 base from J, the gap between germline ends came to 10 bases. The CDR3 length is 14 residues. The CDR3 DNA follows: TGTGCCAGCAGTTTAGCCGGGGATAACTATGGCTACACCTTC. Translating gives CASSLAGDNYGYTF.

The CDR3 DNA follows: TGTGCCAGCAGTTTGGTCGGCGGGACCTACAATGAGCAGTTCTTC. Protein product: CASSLVGGTYNEQFF. This chain connects TRBV27 to TRBJ2-1; TRBD2 is a possible D gene (6 bases). Trimming stripped 3 bases from V and 2 bases from J, with 11 bases between. Germline V gives CDR1 MNHEY, CDR2 SMNVEV (reference sequence). This CDR3 has 15 residues.